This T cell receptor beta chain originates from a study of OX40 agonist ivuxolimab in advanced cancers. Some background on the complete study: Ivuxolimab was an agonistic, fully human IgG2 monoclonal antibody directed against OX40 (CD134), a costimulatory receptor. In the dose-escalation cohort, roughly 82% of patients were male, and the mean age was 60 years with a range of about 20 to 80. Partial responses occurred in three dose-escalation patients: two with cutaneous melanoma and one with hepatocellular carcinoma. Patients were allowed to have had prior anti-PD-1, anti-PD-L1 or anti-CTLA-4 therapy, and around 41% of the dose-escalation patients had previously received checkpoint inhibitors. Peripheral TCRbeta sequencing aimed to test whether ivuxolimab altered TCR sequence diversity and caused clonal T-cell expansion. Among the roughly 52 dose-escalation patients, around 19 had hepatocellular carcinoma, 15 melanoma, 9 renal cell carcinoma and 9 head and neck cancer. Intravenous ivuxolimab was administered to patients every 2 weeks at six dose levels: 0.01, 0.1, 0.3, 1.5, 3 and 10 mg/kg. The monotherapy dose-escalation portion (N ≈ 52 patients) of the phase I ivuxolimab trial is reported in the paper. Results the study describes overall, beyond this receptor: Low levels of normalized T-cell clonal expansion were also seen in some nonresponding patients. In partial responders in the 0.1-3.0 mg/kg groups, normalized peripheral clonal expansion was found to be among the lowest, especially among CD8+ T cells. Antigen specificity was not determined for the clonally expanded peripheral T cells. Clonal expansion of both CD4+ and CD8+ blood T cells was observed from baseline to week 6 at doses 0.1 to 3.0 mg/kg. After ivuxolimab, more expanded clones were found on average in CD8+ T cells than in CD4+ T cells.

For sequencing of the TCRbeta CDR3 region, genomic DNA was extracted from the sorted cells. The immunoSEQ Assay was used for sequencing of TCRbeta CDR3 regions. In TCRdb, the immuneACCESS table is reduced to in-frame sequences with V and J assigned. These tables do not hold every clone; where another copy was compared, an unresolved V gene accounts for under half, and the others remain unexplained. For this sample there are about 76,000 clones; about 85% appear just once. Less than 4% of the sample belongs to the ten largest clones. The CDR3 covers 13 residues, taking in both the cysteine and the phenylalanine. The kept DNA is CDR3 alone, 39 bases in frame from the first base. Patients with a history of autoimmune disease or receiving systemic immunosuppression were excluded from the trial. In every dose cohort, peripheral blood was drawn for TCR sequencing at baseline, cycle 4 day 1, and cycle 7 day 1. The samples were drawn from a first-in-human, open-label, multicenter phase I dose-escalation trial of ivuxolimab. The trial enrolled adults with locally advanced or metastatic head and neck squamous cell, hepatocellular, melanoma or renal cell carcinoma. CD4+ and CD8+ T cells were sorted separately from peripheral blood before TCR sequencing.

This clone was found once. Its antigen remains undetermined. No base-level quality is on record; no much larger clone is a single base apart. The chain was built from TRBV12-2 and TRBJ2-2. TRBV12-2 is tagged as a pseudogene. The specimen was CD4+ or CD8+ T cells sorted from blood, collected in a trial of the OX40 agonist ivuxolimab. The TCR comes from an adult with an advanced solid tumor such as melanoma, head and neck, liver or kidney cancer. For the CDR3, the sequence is CASRLGDTGELFF. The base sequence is TGTGCAAGTCGTTTAGGGGACACCGGGGAGCTGTTTTTT.